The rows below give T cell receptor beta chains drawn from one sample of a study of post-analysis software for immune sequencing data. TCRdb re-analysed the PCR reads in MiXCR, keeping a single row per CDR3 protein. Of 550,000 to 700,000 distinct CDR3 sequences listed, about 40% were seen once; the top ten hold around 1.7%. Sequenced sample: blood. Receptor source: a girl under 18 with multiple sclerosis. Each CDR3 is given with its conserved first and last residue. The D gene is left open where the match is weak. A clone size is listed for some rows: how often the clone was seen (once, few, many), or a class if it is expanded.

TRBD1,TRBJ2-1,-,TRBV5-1,CASSITGTGYLEQFF,TGCGCCAGCAGCATAACCGGGACAGGGTATCTTGAGCAGTTCTTC
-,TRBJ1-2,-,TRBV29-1,CSVFDSTGYTF,TGCAGCGTTTTTGACTCCACGGGCTACACCTTC
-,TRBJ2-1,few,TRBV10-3,CAISESGGGGYNEQFF,TGTGCCATCAGTGAGTCCGGTGGAGGTGGATACAATGAGCAGTTCTTC
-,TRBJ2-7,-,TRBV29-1,CSVGRQDSYEQYF,TGCAGCGTTGGCCGACAGGACTCCTACGAGCAGTACTTC
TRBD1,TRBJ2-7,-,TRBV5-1,CASSSGQGKQYEQYF,TGCGCCAGCAGCTCGGGACAGGGGAAGCAATACGAGCAGTACTTC
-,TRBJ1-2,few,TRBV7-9,CASSLRGHGYTF,TGTGCCAGCAGCCTACGGGGACATGGCTACACCTTC
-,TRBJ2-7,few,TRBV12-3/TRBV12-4,CASSSTNQGRRDEQYF,TGTGCCAGCAGTTCCACAAATCAGGGTCGCCGGGACGAGCAGTACTTC
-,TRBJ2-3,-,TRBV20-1,CSASTTNTQYF,TGCAGTGCTAGTACGACAAATACGCAGTATTTT
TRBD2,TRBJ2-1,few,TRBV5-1,CASSSGLAYYNEQFF,TGCGCCAGCAGCTCGGGACTAGCGTATTACAATGAGCAGTTCTTC
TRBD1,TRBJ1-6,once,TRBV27,CASQTGKNSPLHF,TGTGCCAGCCAGACAGGGAAGAATTCACCCCTCCACTTT
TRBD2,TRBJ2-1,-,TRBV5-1,CASSLGASSGSAEQFF,TGCGCCAGCAGCTTGGGCGCGAGTAGCGGGAGTGCTGAGCAGTTCTTC
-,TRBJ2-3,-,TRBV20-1,CGVSRGTQYF,TGCGGGGTATCTCGCGGTACGCAGTATTTT
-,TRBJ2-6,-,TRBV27,CASSSRVVPTGANVLTF,TGTGCCAGCAGTTCCCGGGTCGTCCCTACCGGGGCCAACGTCCTGACTTTC
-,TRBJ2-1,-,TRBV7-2,CASSLGGSPEWQFF,TGTGCCAGCAGCTTAGGCGGGTCTCCAGAGTGGCAGTTCTTC
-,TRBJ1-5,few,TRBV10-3,CAISETGLNQPQHF,TGTGCCATCAGTGAGACAGGGCTCAATCAGCCCCAGCATTTT
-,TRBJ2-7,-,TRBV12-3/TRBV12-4,CASSSVQSYEQYF,TGTGCCAGTAGCTCCGTCCAGTCCTACGAGCAGTACTTC
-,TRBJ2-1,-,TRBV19,CASATGSGNEQFF,TGTGCCAGTGCAACTGGCAGTGGTAATGAGCAGTTCTTC
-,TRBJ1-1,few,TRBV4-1,CASRLQGVPPRTEAFF,TGCGCCAGCAGACTACAGGGAGTCCCGCCGCGCACTGAAGCTTTCTTT
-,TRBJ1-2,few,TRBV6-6,CASSKDYGYTF,TGTGCCAGCAGCAAGGACTATGGCTACACCTTC
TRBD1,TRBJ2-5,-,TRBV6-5,CASSYSTGGQETQYF,TGTGCCAGCAGTTACTCGACAGGGGGCCAGGAGACCCAGTACTTC
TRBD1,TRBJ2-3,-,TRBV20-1,CSARRDRGTDTQYF,TGCAGTGCTCGCCGGGACAGGGGTACAGATACGCAGTATTTT
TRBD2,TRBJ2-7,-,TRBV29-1,CSVDPGLAGGYEQYF,TGCAGCGTTGATCCGGGACTAGCGGGAGGATACGAGCAGTACTTC
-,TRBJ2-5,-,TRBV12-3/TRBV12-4,CASGWENPRKETQYF,TGTGCCAGCGGTTGGGAAAATCCCCGGAAAGAGACCCAGTACTTC
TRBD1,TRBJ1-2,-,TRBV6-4,CASRAIHTGDGGYTF,TGTGCCAGCAGGGCAATTCATACAGGGGACGGCGGCTACACCTTC
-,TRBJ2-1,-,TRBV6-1,CASNPSGGWNEQFF,TGTGCCAGTAACCCGAGTGGGGGGTGGAATGAGCAGTTCTTC
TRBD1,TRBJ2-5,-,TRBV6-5,CASSYAPGQGGTQYF,TGTGCCAGCAGTTACGCTCCGGGACAGGGTGGGACCCAGTACTTC
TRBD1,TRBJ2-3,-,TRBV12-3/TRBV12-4,CASSETGIGTDTQYF,TGTGCCAGCAGTGAGACAGGGATTGGCACAGATACGCAGTATTTT
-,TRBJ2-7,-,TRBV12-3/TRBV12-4,CASSWVGASVEQYF,TGTGCCAGCAGTTGGGTAGGGGCTTCGGTCGAGCAGTACTTC
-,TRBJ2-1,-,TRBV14,CASSQGVAVVVADEQFF,TGTGCCAGCAGCCAAGGGGTGGCGGTTGTGGTCGCCGATGAGCAGTTCTTC
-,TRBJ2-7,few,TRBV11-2,CASSLGTGLLYEQYF,TGTGCCAGCAGCTTGGGCACCGGTCTTCTCTACGAGCAGTACTTC
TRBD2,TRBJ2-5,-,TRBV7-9,CASSPGTSGGVKQYF,TGTGCCAGCAGCCCTGGGACTAGCGGGGGAGTGAAGCAGTACTTC
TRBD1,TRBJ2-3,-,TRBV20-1,CSARVTGRADTQYF,TGCAGTGCTAGAGTGACAGGGAGAGCTGATACGCAGTATTTT
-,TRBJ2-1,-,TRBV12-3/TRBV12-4,CASSLAKPCQFF,TGTGCCAGCAGTTTAGCTAAACCTTGTCAGTTCTTC
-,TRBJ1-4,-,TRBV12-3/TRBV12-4,CASSPATASNEELFF,TGTGCCAGCAGTCCAGCGACGGCCTCTAATGAAGAACTGTTTTTT
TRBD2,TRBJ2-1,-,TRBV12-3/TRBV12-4,CASTVGLATHEQFF,TGTGCCAGCACCGTGGGACTAGCTACCCACGAGCAGTTCTTC
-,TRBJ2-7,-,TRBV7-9,CASSLTSKDEQYF,TGTGCCAGCAGCTTAACCTCAAAGGACGAGCAGTACTTC
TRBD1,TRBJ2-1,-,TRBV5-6,CASSGTGQGNYNEQFF,TGTGCCAGCAGCGGGACCGGACAGGGGAACTACAATGAGCAGTTCTTC
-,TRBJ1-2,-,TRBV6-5,CASSPQGSGYTF,TGTGCCAGCAGTCCACAGGGATCTGGCTACACCTTC
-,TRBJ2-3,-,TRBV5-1,CASSWYRATDTQYF,TGCGCCAGCAGCTGGTACAGGGCCACAGATACGCAGTATTTT
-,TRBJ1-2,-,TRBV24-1,CATSDLDRIYGYTF,TGTGCCACCAGTGATTTGGACAGAATCTATGGCTACACCTTC
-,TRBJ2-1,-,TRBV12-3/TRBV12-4,CACSFLAAGQFF,TGTGCCTGCAGTTTCCTTGCAGCCGGGCAGTTCTTC
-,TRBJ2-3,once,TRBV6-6,CASNNGAGLRTDTQYF,TGTGCCAGCAATAATGGGGCGGGTCTACGCACAGATACGCAGTATTTT